This is a list of T cell receptor beta chains from one sample in a study of molecular identifiers for immune sequencing clone quantification. TCRdb reanalysed the PCR reads using MiXCR and keeps one entry per CDR3 protein. The table lists 490,000 or so distinct CDR3 sequences, about 26% of them singletons, with over 0.6% in the top ten. The sequencing input was naive CD8+ T cells from blood, with Jurkat cell RNA spiked in. All receptors come from a human donor in good health. Some libraries in this study had Jurkat cell RNA spiked in. Each CDR3 is given with its conserved first and last residue. D genes are given only for firm matches. Clone size is stated in some rows and not others, as once, few, many or a class when expanded.

CDR3aa	CDR3nt	j_gene	abundance	d_gene	v_gene
CASSLGPTYEQYF	TGTGCCAGCAGCTTGGGCCCAACCTACGAGCAGTACTTC	TRBJ2-7	many	.	TRBV27
CASSQTTGTRAEAFF	TGTGCCAGCAGTCAGACCACAGGGACTCGGGCTGAAGCTTTCTTT	TRBJ1-1	few	.	TRBV7-6
CASSFGFSSSGRSLVDEQFF	TGTGCCAGCAGTTTCGGTTTTTCTAGTAGCGGGAGAAGTTTGGTCGATGAGCAGTTCTTC	TRBJ2-1	few	TRBD2	TRBV27
CASSLLPGGTEQFF	TGTGCCAGCAGTTTATTGCCAGGGGGGACGGAGCAGTTCTTC	TRBJ2-1	.	.	TRBV28
CASYSGANVLTF	TGTGCCTCCTACTCTGGGGCCAACGTCCTGACTTTC	TRBJ2-6	many	.	TRBV5-4
CASSQERQEQYF	TGCGCCAGCAGCCAAGAGAGGCAAGAGCAGTACTTC	TRBJ2-7	few	.	TRBV4-3
CASTGSLSGTDTQYF	TGTGCCAGCACCGGGAGCCTTTCGGGCACAGATACGCAGTATTTT	TRBJ2-3	many	.	TRBV6-5
CASSILEAGELFF	TGTGCCAGTAGTATCCTGGAGGCAGGGGAGCTGTTTTTT	TRBJ2-2	few	.	TRBV19
CASSLLAGTMSYEQYF	TGTGCCAGCAGCTTACTAGCGGGGACCATGTCCTACGAGCAGTACTTC	TRBJ2-7	many	TRBD2	TRBV7-9
CASSYQSGSEAFF	TGTGCCAGCAGTTACCAAAGCGGGAGTGAAGCTTTCTTT	TRBJ1-1	.	.	TRBV6-5
CASSPQGIQYF	TGTGCCAGCAGTCCACAGGGTATTCAGTACTTC	TRBJ2-7	many	.	TRBV12-3/TRBV12-4
CAWSWTGGYEQYF	TGTGCCTGGAGTTGGACAGGGGGCTACGAGCAGTACTTC	TRBJ2-7	few	TRBD1	TRBV30
CSARDRQLSSYEQYF	TGCAGTGCTAGAGATCGTCAACTGAGCTCCTACGAGCAGTACTTC	TRBJ2-7	many	.	TRBV20-1
CAGAGGGYEQYF	TGTGCCGGGGCAGGGGGCGGGTACGAGCAGTACTTC	TRBJ2-7	.	TRBD1	TRBV28
CASSILAGESSYNEQFF	TGTGCCAGCAGTATACTAGCGGGAGAGTCCTCCTACAATGAGCAGTTCTTC	TRBJ2-1	.	TRBD2	TRBV27
CARPLSGGGASGNTIYF	TGTGCCCGCCCCCTGAGCGGGGGGGGGGCCTCTGGAAACACCATATATTTT	TRBJ1-3	once	.	TRBV7-3
CASGLESGPRGNQHQHF	TGTGCCAGCGGCTTAGAGTCGGGGCCTAGGGGCAATCAGCACCAGCATTTT	TRBJ1-5	.	.	TRBV7-2
CASTWSMSYEQYF	TGTGCCAGCACCTGGAGTATGAGCTACGAGCAGTACTTC	TRBJ2-7	once	.	TRBV27
CASSYYPTSLAGGQNTGELFF	TGTGCCAGCAGTTACTACCCCACTTCTTTGGCGGGGGGCCAGAACACCGGGGAGCTGTTTTTT	TRBJ2-2	.	TRBD2	TRBV6-2/TRBV6-3
CATSDLGASPTDTQYF	TGTGCCACCAGTGATTTAGGGGCCAGTCCCACAGATACGCAGTATTTT	TRBJ2-3	few	.	TRBV24-1
CASSSQLGAGTGELFF	TGTGCCAGCAGCTCGCAGCTGGGGGCCGGCACCGGGGAGCTGTTTTTT	TRBJ2-2	few	.	TRBV5-6
CASSVDTPGNEQYF	TGTGCCAGCAGCGTAGACACCCCAGGGAACGAGCAGTACTTC	TRBJ2-7	many	.	TRBV9
CASSRTDTGELFF	TGTGCCAGCAGCCGGACAGACACCGGGGAGCTGTTTTTT	TRBJ2-2	few	.	TRBV27
CASSSLYSLAGQETQYF	TGTGCCAGCAGCTCGCTCTACTCACTAGCGGGCCAAGAGACCCAGTACTTC	TRBJ2-5	many	TRBD2	TRBV7-9
CASSALLYQESQYF	TGTGCCAGCAGTGCACTACTGTACCAAGAGAGCCAGTACTTC	TRBJ2-5	.	.	TRBV12-3/TRBV12-4
CASSFRTGSSGNTIYF	TGTGCCAGCAGTTTTAGGACAGGATCGAGCGGAAACACCATATATTTT	TRBJ1-3	few	TRBD1	TRBV28
CAWSRVVTYEQYF	TGTGCCTGGAGTAGGGTGGTGACCTACGAGCAGTACTTC	TRBJ2-7	.	.	TRBV30